These 12 T cell receptor beta chains were sequenced from one sample in a study of vaccination and CD4 T cells after COVID-19. As for treatment: approximately nine-day PBMC culture with coronavirus spike peptide pools or control peptides (ViraFEST assay). The collection of CD4+ T cells from the unexposed donor took place before the COVID-19 pandemic (2011-2018). Cultured CD4+ T-cell DNA underwent Oncomine TCR Beta short-read sequencing. In TCRdb, the PCR reads were re-called with MiXCR into one record per CDR3 protein. The sample includes around 790 distinct CDR3 sequences, approximately 10% of them seen just once. Antigen specificity for these receptors is unknown. Sequences were obtained from CD4+ T cells from blood, cultured in vitro. These receptors were taken from a human donor in good health.

This clonotype was seen a handful of times. The chain is built from TRBV18 and TRBJ1-2; no clear D. Trimming left V 2 bases short and J 6 bases short, with 10 bases between. The CDR3 sequence is 13 residues long. The V gene's germline CDR1 is KGHSH and CDR2 LQKENI. CDR3 DNA: TGTGCCAGCTCACCAACCGCACTAGATGGCTACACCTTC. Translating gives CASSPTALDGYTF.

By frequency in the sample, this clonotype is large. This rearrangement joins TRBV5-4 to TRBJ1-2, with 7 bases identical to TRBD1. The V gene's germline CDR1 is SGHNT and CDR2 YYREEE (reference sequence). Trimming removed 2 bases from V and 10 bases from J; junction bases left unmatched: 8. The CDR3 runs 13 residues. CDR3 DNA: TGTGCCAGCAGCTTAGGGGGCACAAGGAACTACACCTTC. It is translated as CASSLGGTRNYTF.

The genes are TRBV12-3 or TRBV12-4 and TRBJ2-2; D could derive from TRBD1 or TRBD2 (5 bases each). There are 18 residues in the CDR3. V was clipped by 6 bases and J by 2 bases, with 22 bases between them. DNA for the CDR3: TGTGCCAGCAGACACTCGCTAGACAGAGCGGTTAACACCGGGGAGCTGTTTTTT. It codes for CASRHSLDRAVNTGELFF.

This clonotype is large by share. The chain has TRBV6-1 and TRBJ2-7, with D possibly called TRBD1 or TRBD2 (5 bases each). Deletions cut 5 bases from V and 6 bases from J, with 14 bases between. The CDR3 is 13 residues long. Per the germline V gene, CDR1 is MNHNS and CDR2 is SASEGT. CDR3 in DNA: TGTGCCAGCAGTACTATTCGGGACGCCGAGCAGTACTTC. Protein: CASSTIRDAEQYF.

Relative to its sample, this clonotype is medium-sized. V is TRBV2 and J is TRBJ2-3; D is ambiguous. Germline V CDR1 and CDR2: SNHLY, FYNNEI. V was cut by 4 bases and J by 6 bases, with 8 bases left in between. This CDR3 contains 12 residues. This chain's CDR3 is CASSVRWDTQYF. The CDR3 nucleotides are TGTGCCAGCAGTGTCCGGTGGGATACGCAGTATTTT.

The chain couples TRBV6-1 to TRBJ2-3; D remains ambiguous. The germline V gene has CDR1 MNHNS and CDR2 SASEGT. The CDR3 spans 12 residues. Between the trimmed V and J ends, which lost 5 bases and 2 bases, there was a span of 5 bases. The CDR3 coding sequence is TGTGCCAGCAGTCCGGCCACAGATACGCAGTATTTT. This gives the protein CASSPATDTQYF.

The rearrangement joins TRBV5-6 to TRBJ2-2, with D perhaps TRBD1 (6 bases). Germline V gene sequence: CDR1 SGHDT, CDR2 YYEEEE. V was pared by 3 bases and J by 4 bases, with 25 bases between. CDR3 length: 19 residues. Written as DNA, the CDR3 is TGTGCCAGCAGCTCCAGGTTCGTGGGGGCACTCCCCTCCACCGGGGAGCTGTTTTTT. Its protein is CASSSRFVGALPSTGELFF.

This clonotype is medium-sized within its sample. This rearrangement joins TRBV28 to TRBJ2-7; TRBD2 agrees at 10 bases. Germline loops: CDR1 MDHEN, CDR2 SYDVKM. The junction had 18 bases not matched to a gene; V was cut back by 7 bases and J by 3 bases. The CDR3 consists of 18 residues. CDR3 amino acids: CASTPLGLARGDFYEQYF. CDR3 nucleotide sequence: TGTGCCAGCACCCCTCTGGGACTAGCGAGAGGGGACTTCTACGAGCAGTACTTC. Based on the CDR3 plus reference TRBV28 and TRBJ2-7, the full variable domain is DVKVTQSSRYLVKRTGEKVFLECVQDMDHENMFWYRQDPGLGLRLIYFSYDVKMKEKGDIPEGYSVSREKKERFSLILESASTNQTSMYLCASTPLGLARGDFYEQYFGPGTRLTVT.

This clonotype qualifies as medium-sized. V and J are TRBV14 and TRBJ2-1; D unresolved. Germline CDR1 is SGHDN and CDR2 is FVKESK. With 1 base removed from V and 12 bases from J, the gap between germline ends came to 13 bases. The CDR3 spans 13 residues. CDR3 coding DNA: TGTGCCAGCAGCCAAGTTGATGGGGTAGCGCAGTTCTTC. Translation gives CASSQVDGVAQFF.

The J gene is TRBJ2-7, the V gene TRBV10-3; D may be TRBD1 or TRBD2 (6 bases each). CDR3 length equals 15 residues. Germline lookup yields CDR1 ENHRY and CDR2 SYGVKD. V dropped 3 bases and J dropped 0 bases, with 12 bases sitting between them. The DNA for the CDR3 is TGTGCCATCAGTGATCCCGGGGGCATCTCCTACGAGCAGTACTTC. This encodes CAISDPGGISYEQYF.

This clonotype is medium-sized in the sample. The gene calls are TRBV6-1 and TRBJ2-3; no clear D. This CDR3 region has 14 residues. The V and J ends lost 6 bases and 2 bases respectively, with 12 bases between them. Germline V gives CDR1 MNHNS, CDR2 SASEGT. The CDR3 DNA is TGTGCCAGCAGCCTTGCCAGCCTCACAGATACGCAGTATTTT. It codes for CASSLASLTDTQYF.

This rearrangement joins TRBV5-4 to TRBJ2-7, with D tentatively TRBD1 or TRBD2 (5 bases each). Germline V lookup: CDR1 SGHNT, CDR2 YYREEE (reference sequence). The CDR3 covers 15 residues. Trimming removed 4 bases from V and 1 base from J, with 15 bases in between. The CDR3 is CASSRPGTASYEQYF. The CDR3 nucleotides read TGTGCCAGCAGCCGACCAGGGACGGCTTCCTACGAGCAGTACTTC.